Shown below are 23 T cell receptor beta chains from a single sample sequenced in a study of CD8+CD57+ T cells in acquired aplastic anemia. Profiling of TCR beta VDJ combinations and CDR3 sequences used genomic DNA as template. TCRdb re-analysed the reads in MiXCR, keeping a single row per CDR3 protein. The sample consists of around 400,000 distinct CDR3 sequences, 65% to 80% of them appearing once. The specimen was sorted CD4+, CD8+, or CD8+CD57+ T cells (not recorded which) from PBMCs. These receptors originate from a human donor in good health, serving as a control.

Concerning this clonotype: This may stem from a read error, because a much larger clone lies one nucleotide away. The J gene is TRBJ1-3, the V gene TRBV5-1, with TRBD1 matching over 7 bases. Looked up from germline, CDR1 is SGHRS and CDR2 is YFSETQ. The CDR3 runs to 16 residues. CDR3 DNA: TGCGCCATCAGCTTGGAGGGCAGGGGGTTTGGAAACACCATATATTTT. Its protein product is CAISLEGRGFGNTIYF.

The chain combines TRBV5-1 with TRBJ1-1, with D maybe TRBD1 (5 bases). V was trimmed by 1 base and J by 11 bases, leaving 15 bases between them. The CDR3 is 13 residues long. Per the germline V gene, CDR1 is SGHRS and CDR2 is YFSETQ. This chain's CDR3 is CASSLRTSGDAFF. The CDR3, as DNA: TGCGCCAGCAGCTTGAGAACTAGCGGGGACGCTTTCTTT.

This clonotype was recorded many times. The chain combines TRBV30 with TRBJ1-2; possibly TRBD1 for D (6 bases). The V gene lost 0 bases and the J gene lost 7 bases, with 12 bases spanning the gap. There are 13 residues in the CDR3. Germline-derived CDR1 and CDR2 are GTSNPN and SVGIG (reference sequence). The CDR3 sequence is CAWSVLQGGGYTF. The CDR3 nucleotides read TGTGCCTGGAGTGTCTTACAGGGCGGTGGCTACACCTTC.

The chain uses TRBV10-3 and TRBJ1-5; D unclear. CDR1 is ENHRY, CDR2 SYGVKD, per germline. The CDR3 is 17 residues long. V dropped 4 bases and J dropped 0 bases, with 16 bases sitting between them. The CDR3 region has the DNA TGTGCCATCAGTGTGCAAAGGTCGGTTAATAGCAATCAGCCCCAGCATTTT. Translating gives CAISVQRSVNSNQPQHF.

This clonotype was counted ten times or more. V gene TRBV6-1 combines with J gene TRBJ2-7, with D maybe TRBD2 (5 bases). The CDR3 totals 14 residues. V was trimmed by 4 bases and J by 7 bases, leaving 17 bases between them. Germline CDR1 and CDR2: MNHNS and SASEGT. CDR3 nucleotides: TGTGCCAGCAGTGCGCTAGCTTTGGTGACGGAGCAGTACTTC. Encoded protein: CASSALALVTEQYF.

The chain employs TRBV5-4 and TRBJ2-7; D ambiguous. Germline V CDR1 and CDR2: SGHNT, YYREEE (reference sequence). V was trimmed by 3 bases and J by 8 bases, leaving 9 bases between them. This CDR3 region has 11 residues. CDR3 in DNA: TGTGCCAGCAGCTCGGGTGGGAAGCAGTACTTC. As protein: CASSSGGKQYF.

In this sample, this clonotype turned up once. The conserved closing phenylalanine or tryptophan is absent in this CDR3, likely reflecting a read error. V is TRBV10-1 and J is TRBJ1-2; the D gene is possibly TRBD1 (5 bases). The CDR3 extends over 14 amino acids. Deletions cut 5 bases from V and 4 bases from J, with 14 bases between. From germline, CDR1 is WNHNN and CDR2 SYGVQD (reference sequence). The CDR3 DNA is TGCGCCAGCAGTTACTTGGGACGTGGCTATGGCTACACCCTC. Amino acids: CASSYLGRGYGYTL.

This clonotype occurred many times. The chain uses TRBV14 and TRBJ2-2, with a weak D call TRBD1 (6 bases). CDR1 SGHDN and CDR2 FVKESK come from the germline V gene. V was trimmed by 4 bases and J by 5 bases, leaving 11 bases between them. CDR3 size: 14 residues. CDR3 nucleotide sequence: TGTGCCAGCAGCCCCCAGGGGACGACCGGGGAGCTGTTTTTT. It specifies CASSPQGTTGELFF. The full variable domain, in which reference TRBV14 and TRBJ2-2 provide the parts outside the CDR3, is EAGVTQFPSHSVIEKGQTVTLRCDPISGHDNLYWYRRVMGKEIKFLLHFVKESKQDESGMPNNRFLAERTGGTYSTLKVQPAELEDSGVYFCASSPQGTTGELFFGEGSRLTVL.

This sequence joins TRBV10-2 and TRBJ1-2; TRBD1 matches 12 bases. Per the germline V gene, CDR1 is WSHSY and CDR2 is SAAADI. The CDR3 extends over 15 amino acids. V trimming: 7 bases; J trimming: 7 bases; junction bases outside the gene matches: 10. The CDR3 is CASKPGQGARIGYTF. The CDR3 DNA is TGCGCCAGCAAGCCGGGACAGGGGGCGCGCATTGGCTACACCTTC.

This clonotype was counted ten times or more. V is TRBV11-2 and J is TRBJ1-6; TRBD1 agrees at 10 bases. The length of the CDR3 is 17 residues. Germline V gene data show CDR1 as SGHAT and CDR2 as FQNNGV. Trimming cost V 6 bases and J 7 bases; bases outside gene matches: 12. The CDR3 region has the DNA TGTGCCAGCAGTCGGGGCTCGACAGGGGGCCTAAATTCACCCCTCCACTTT. It is translated as CASSRGSTGGLNSPLHF.

The chain links TRBV19 to TRBJ1-5, with unresolved D. Trimming shortened V by 6 bases and J by 6 bases, and 6 bases separated the two germline ends. From germline, CDR1 is LNHDA and CDR2 SQIVND (reference sequence). This CDR3 has 11 amino acids. CDR3 bases: TGTGCCAGTAGCCCGGGTCAGCCCCAGCATTTT. Residues: CASSPGQPQHF.

On this clonotype itself: Possible read error: a much larger clone is one base away. The chain links TRBV12-3 or TRBV12-4 to TRBJ1-3; D gene uncertain. CDR3 size: 14 residues. The CDR3, as DNA: TGTGCCAGCAGTTTACGGGTCTCTGGAGACACCATATATTTT. Its protein product is CASSLRVSGDTIYF.

This chain links TRBV7-2 with TRBJ1-5; D call uncertain. V was cut by 5 bases and J by 5 bases, with 10 bases left in between. CDR3 size: 13 residues. The germline V gene has CDR1 SGHTA and CDR2 FQGNSA. CDR3 in DNA: TGTGCCAGCAGCACCAGTCAGGATCAGCCCCAGCATTTT. Encoded protein: CASSTSQDQPQHF. Full variable domain (remainder filled in from reference TRBV7-2 and TRBJ1-5): GAGVSQSPSNKVTEKGKDVELRCDPISGHTALYWYRQSLGQGLEFLIYFQGNSAPDKSGLPSDRFSAERTGGSVSTLTIQRTQQEDSAVYLCASSTSQDQPQHFGDGTRLSIL.

This chain links TRBV7-3 with TRBJ1-1, with no clear D. V lost 4 bases to trimming and J lost 1 base, with 10 bases between them. The CDR3 has 14 residues. The germline CDR1 and CDR2 sequences are SGHTA and FQGTGA. The CDR3 DNA reads TGTGCCAGCAGCTCGACTCCCACGAACACTGAAGCTTTCTTT. Its protein is CASSSTPTNTEAFF. Supplemented by reference TRBV7-3 and TRBJ1-1, the full variable domain reads GAGVSQTPSNKVTEKGKYVELRCDPISGHTALYWYRQSLGQGPEFLIYFQGTGAADDSGLPNDRFFAVRPEGSVSTLKIQRTERGDSAVYLCASSSTPTNTEAFFGQGTRLTVV.

This clonotype was seen a single time. This chain uses TRBV20-1 with TRBJ2-5; the match to TRBD2 covers 7 bases. Germline values: CDR1 DFQATT, CDR2 SNEGSKA (reference sequence). This CDR3 has 15 residues. The V segment lost 0 bases and the J segment 3 bases; nucleotides outside the gene matches: 7. The CDR3, as DNA: TGCAGTGCTAGAGATCAAGCGGGACGTAAAGAGACCCAGTACTTC. Protein sequence: CSARDQAGRKETQYF.

As to this clonotype: A much more abundant neighbour one base away suggests this may be a read error. Given the absence of the conserved phenylalanine or tryptophan at the CDR3 end, a read error is likely. The rearrangement links TRBV6-9 to TRBJ1-5, with D maybe TRBD1 (6 bases). The CDR3 covers 12 residues. Germline V lookup: CDR1 MNHGY, CDR2 SVAAGI. Trimming left V 6 bases short and J 11 bases short, with 14 bases between. This CDR3 reads CASRSTGRTQHL. CDR3 sequence (DNA): TGTGCCAGCAGATCGACAGGCAGGACCCAGCATCTT.

This CDR3 reads CATNRDGGPLSGNTIYF. The CDR3 DNA reads TGTGCCACCAACAGGGACGGTGGCCCCCTCTCTGGAAACACCATATATTTT. V gene TRBV6-5 combines with J gene TRBJ1-3, with a tentative D call TRBD1 (6 bases). Looked up from germline, CDR1 is MNHEY and CDR2 is SVGAGI. V was cut by 10 bases and J by 0 bases, with 22 bases left in between. This CDR3 contains 17 residues.

The genes are TRBV9 and TRBJ1-2, with TRBD1 matching 7 bases. J gave up 4 bases and V 3 bases, and 3 bases lay outside the gene matches. Germline assignment: CDR1 SGDLS and CDR2 YYNGEE. The CDR3 covers 13 residues. The CDR3 sequence: CASSDRDSYGYTF. The CDR3 DNA is TGTGCCAGCAGCGACCGGGACAGCTATGGCTACACCTTC.

The CDR3: CASSLTQGQGIDEQYF. DNA of the CDR3: TGTGCCAGCAGCTTGACGCAGGGACAGGGGATTGACGAGCAGTACTTC. The chain has TRBV5-4 and TRBJ2-7; 10 bases are shared with TRBD1. Losses at the gene ends were 1 base for V and 5 bases for J; bases not matched to a gene: 9. The length of the CDR3 is 16 residues. CDR1 and CDR2 (germline): SGHNT, YYREEE (reference sequence).

This chain connects TRBV15 to TRBJ2-2, with 8 bases matching TRBD2. V gave up 10 bases and J gave up 6 bases; unmatched junction bases: 13. The germline CDR1 and CDR2 sequences are LNHNV and YYDKDF (reference sequence). The CDR3 sequence is 15 residues long. The CDR3 spells CASSGRGGQAGELFF. The DNA of the CDR3 is TGTGCCAGCAGTGGACGCGGGGGGCAGGCCGGGGAGCTGTTTTTT.

Note on this clonotype: An end of the junction differs from the germline gene, which may be a read error. The genes are TRBV7-9 and TRBJ1-1; D gene unclear. Germline lookup yields CDR1 SEHNR and CDR2 FQNEAQ (reference sequence). The CDR3 is 17 residues long. CDR3 region: CASSSHLAQALNSEAFF. Here the CDR3 DNA reads TGTGCCAGTAGTTCTCATCTCGCGCAGGCCTTGAACTCTGAAGCTTTCTTT.

This clonotype has only one observation. Relative to the germline gene, one junction end is altered; a read error may explain this. The rearrangement uses TRBV9 and TRBJ1-4; D not certain. The CDR3 loop spans 15 amino acids. The germline V gene has CDR1 SGDLS and CDR2 YYNGEE. This chain's CDR3 is CASSYRESTYEKLLF. The DNA for the CDR3 is TGTGCCAGCAGCTACAGAGAATCAACGTATGAAAAGCTGCTTTTT.

The chain combines TRBV10-2 with TRBJ2-3; D perhaps matches TRBD1 (5 bases). The V and J ends lost 2 bases and 1 base respectively, with 7 bases between them. CDR3 size: 14 residues. In germline, CDR1 is WSHSY, CDR2 SAAADI. CDR3 sequence (DNA): TGCGCCAGCAGTGAGAGGGGCCGCACAGATACGCAGTATTTT. Its protein is CASSERGRTDTQYF.